The 20 T cell receptor beta chains below were found in one sample sequenced in a study of human T cells and chemical hapten exposure. Time point defined: patch test 1, 2 weeks after DPC sensitization. This sample's treatment: therapeutic diphenylcyclopropenone sensitization with weekly scalp DPC. TCRdb reprocessed the RACE reads with MiXCR, giving one entry per CDR3 protein. Counted here are fewer than 400,000 distinct CDR3 sequences, approximately 6.3% occurring once; the ten biggest clones make up more than 7%. Sequencing used whole blood, obtained in connection with sensitization to the hapten diphenylcyclopropenone (DPC). These receptors all stem from a woman younger than 30 with alopecia areata. Some clones in this sample may be carry-over from other donors' samples.

In its sample, this clonotype was seen a few times. The V and J genes are TRBV9 and TRBJ2-2, with no clear D. The CDR3 sequence is 14 residues long. Germline V lookup: CDR1 SGDLS, CDR2 YYNGEE. V lost 7 bases and J 1 base, leaving 11 bases between the germline ends. CDR3 in DNA: TGTGCCAGCTCCCTTGAGTTGAACACCGGGGAGCTGTTTTTT. Translating gives CASSLELNTGELFF.

J is TRBJ2-5 and V is TRBV11-2; 8 bases agree with TRBD2. Germline lookup yields CDR1 SGHAT and CDR2 FQNNGV. CDR3 length: 15 amino acids. The V segment lost 0 bases and the J segment 2 bases; nucleotides outside the gene matches: 2. CDR3 in amino acids: CASSLEASGQETQYF. The CDR3 bases are TGTGCCAGCAGCTTAGAGGCTAGCGGGCAAGAGACCCAGTACTTC.

This clonotype appeared many times. This chain joins TRBV4-3 and TRBJ2-3; D is unresolved. From germline, CDR1 is LGHNA and CDR2 YSLEER. This CDR3 is 14 amino acids long. The V and J ends lost 0 bases and 7 bases respectively, with 11 bases between them. The CDR3 coding sequence is TGCGCCAGCAGCCAAGATCTGGGCTCTTATACGCAGTATTTT. Protein sequence: CASSQDLGSYTQYF.

This clonotype was counted a few times. V is TRBV6-2 or TRBV6-3 and J is TRBJ2-3, with D possibly TRBD2 on 5 matching bases. Germline CDR1 MNHEY, CDR2 SVGEGT. The V end lost 5 bases, the J end lost 3 bases, and 12 bases lay between the germline ends. The CDR3 consists of 14 residues. This chain's CDR3 is CASSGLLSTDTQYF. In DNA, the CDR3 is TGTGCCAGCAGTGGACTCCTATCTACAGATACGCAGTATTTT.

This clonotype was found many times. The CDR3: CSASTGGAGQPQHF. CDR3 in DNA: TGCAGTGCCAGTACAGGGGGCGCGGGGCAGCCCCAGCATTTT. This sequence joins TRBV20-1 and TRBJ1-5, with 9 bases lining up with TRBD1. Trimming removed 6 bases from V and 7 bases from J; junction bases left unmatched: 10. The germline CDR1 and CDR2 sequences are DFQATT and SNEGSKA (reference sequence). The CDR3 spans 14 residues.

The chain has TRBV14 and TRBJ1-1, with D unresolved. The CDR3 extends over 13 amino acids. CDR1 is SGHDN and CDR2 is FVKESK in the germline V gene. V lost 4 bases to trimming and J lost 3 bases, with 9 bases between them. Written as DNA, the CDR3 is TGTGCCAGCAGCCGTTTATGGTACACTGAAGCTTTCTTT. Protein product: CASSRLWYTEAFF. Looking up the rest from reference TRBV14 and TRBJ1-1 gives the full variable domain: EAGVTQFPSHSVIEKGQTVTLRCDPISGHDNLYWYRRVMGKEIKFLLHFVKESKQDESGMPNNRFLAERTGGTYSTLKVQPAELEDSGVYFCASSRLWYTEAFFGQGTRLTVV.

This clonotype was detected a few times. The chain couples TRBV27 to TRBJ2-7; 11 bases agree with TRBD1. Unmatched junction bases numbered 3, after V lost 6 bases and J lost 5 bases. CDR1 and CDR2 (germline): MNHEY, SMNVEV (reference sequence). The CDR3 spans 13 residues. CDR3 sequence (DNA): TGTGCCAGCAGACGGACAGGGGGCGACGAGCAGTACTTC. Protein product: CASRRTGGDEQYF.

This sequence joins TRBV6-1 and TRBJ2-7; D may correspond to TRBD1 or TRBD2 (5 bases each). V shed 6 bases and J shed 0 bases, with 15 bases lying between them. This CDR3 contains 15 residues. Germline V CDR1 and CDR2: MNHNS, SASEGT. CDR3 nucleotide sequence: TGTGCCAGCAGGCCCGGGACCGAGAGCTCCTACGAGCAGTACTTC. It translates to CASRPGTESSYEQYF.

V usage is TRBV5-5 and J usage is TRBJ1-5; the match to TRBD1 covers 7 bases. This CDR3 spans 15 amino acids. Trimming took 4 bases from V and 0 from J; bases not matched to a gene: 4. Per germline, CDR1 SGHKS and CDR2 YYEKEE (reference sequence). CDR3 bases: TGTGCCAGCAGCGAGACAGGGACTAGCAATCAGCCCCAGCATTTT. It specifies CASSETGTSNQPQHF.

This sequence joins TRBV27 and TRBJ1-2; D call uncertain. The V end was cut by 6 bases, the J end by 0 bases, with 11 bases between. The germline CDR1 and CDR2 sequences are MNHEY and SMNVEV (reference sequence). The CDR3 length is 14 residues. The CDR3 nucleotides read TGTGCCAGCAGCCGTCAGCGGACTAACTATGGCTACACCTTC. It specifies CASSRQRTNYGYTF.

The V call is TRBV5-4, the J call TRBJ2-4; D might be TRBD1 or TRBD2, each matching 5 bases. The germline V and J ends were trimmed by 4 bases and 1 base, with 9 bases remaining between them. The CDR3 spans 14 residues. From germline, CDR1 is SGHNT and CDR2 YYREEE (reference sequence). The CDR3 reads CASSGEGAKNIQYF. The CDR3 DNA reads TGTGCCAGCAGCGGCGAGGGGGCCAAAAACATTCAGTACTTC.

The table lists this clonotype with a few counts. The chain carries TRBV12-3 or TRBV12-4 and TRBJ2-7; 9 bases match TRBD1. The CDR3 contains 15 residues. Trimming at V came to 6 bases and at J to 1 base, leaving 7 bases not matched to a gene. The CDR3 loop is CASSLDRGPSYEQYF. The CDR3 region has the DNA TGTGCCAGCAGCCTGGACAGGGGTCCTTCCTACGAGCAGTACTTC.

This clonotype was observed a handful of times. V and J are TRBV10-3 and TRBJ1-2; 9 positions agree with TRBD1. Per germline, CDR1 ENHRY and CDR2 SYGVKD. CDR3 size: 15 residues. Trimming at V came to 2 bases and at J to 3 bases, leaving 4 bases not matched to a gene. CDR3 sequence reads: CAISEPTGGDYGYTF. The CDR3 nucleotides read TGTGCCATCAGTGAGCCTACAGGGGGCGACTATGGCTACACCTTC.

This clonotype was seen a handful of times. The genes are TRBV11-2 and TRBJ2-7; tentatively, D is TRBD1 or TRBD2 (6 bases each). The ends were cut back, 5 bases at V and 3 bases at J, with 14 bases in the middle. Germline V lookup: CDR1 SGHAT, CDR2 FQNNGV. The CDR3 is 14 amino acids. The CDR3 bases are TGTGCCAGCAGCCGGGGGCCCGAGTTCTACGAGCAGTACTTC. This codes for CASSRGPEFYEQYF.

The rearrangement links TRBV6-2 or TRBV6-3 to TRBJ2-1; D tentatively fits TRBD1 or TRBD2 (6 bases each). V was trimmed by 6 bases and J by 4 bases, leaving 19 bases between them. This CDR3 is built from 16 residues. Germline V lookup: CDR1 MNHEY, CDR2 SVGEGT. The CDR3 DNA reads TGTGCCAGCAGCCCAGTTGGGGGGCCACTATACAATGAGCAGTTCTTC. It encodes CASSPVGGPLYNEQFF.

This chain connects TRBV6-2 or TRBV6-3 to TRBJ1-2; weak D call: TRBD1 (5 bases). This CDR3 contains 14 residues. Germline assignment: CDR1 MNHEY and CDR2 SVGEGT. Trimming left V 2 bases short and J 8 bases short, with 15 bases between. The CDR3 loop reads CASSYGTAYPGYTF. The CDR3 region has the DNA TGTGCCAGCAGTTACGGGACCGCTTATCCCGGCTACACCTTC.

The chain employs TRBV20-1 and TRBJ1-2, with TRBD1 identical over 9 bases. The germline CDR1 and CDR2 sequences are DFQATT and SNEGSKA (reference sequence). This CDR3 has 13 amino acids. Trimming at V came to 7 bases and at J to 2 bases, leaving 5 bases not matched to a gene. In DNA form, the CDR3 reads TGCAGTGTCCCGGACAGGGGAAACTATGGCTACACCTTC. It codes for CSVPDRGNYGYTF.

This clonotype was counted between two and nine times. J is TRBJ2-1 and V is TRBV10-3; 11 bases are a match to TRBD2. Germline assignment: CDR1 ENHRY and CDR2 SYGVKD. Germline trimming cut 6 bases from V and 4 bases from J; bases unmatched to any gene: 5. This CDR3 has 15 amino acids. CDR3 region: CAIRPGLAEYNEQFF. The CDR3 bases are TGTGCCATCAGGCCGGGACTAGCGGAGTACAATGAGCAGTTCTTC.

This clonotype came up many times. The V and J genes are TRBV4-1 and TRBJ2-3, with D tentatively TRBD1 (6 bases). This CDR3 is 16 amino acids long. V lost 0 bases, J lost 0 bases, and 10 bases lay in between. The germline V gene has CDR1 MGHRA and CDR2 YSYEKL. CDR3 in amino acids: CASSQEGQPSTDTQYF. CDR3 bases: TGCGCCAGCAGCCAAGAGGGACAACCTAGCACAGATACGCAGTATTTT.

The V and J genes are TRBV4-1 and TRBJ2-3; D is undetermined. The CDR3 loop spans 17 amino acids. Trimming left V 1 base short and J 1 base short, with 15 bases between. Germline CDR1 and CDR2: MGHRA and YSYEKL. CDR3 DNA sequence: TGCGCCAGCAGCCAAGCCAGGATGCCCCAGGGCACAGATACGCAGTATTTT. It codes for CASSQARMPQGTDTQYF.